The table lists the clone carrying this T cell receptor beta chain with a few counts. Its antigen is still unknown. This sample is drawn from a study of T cells after yellow fever vaccination. Overall study results and limits: Abundant clonotypes from the bulk population could get into FACS-sorted repertoires as contaminants. It was a weaker secondary response, yet one that peaked faster, at day 5 versus 15. Reappearing after the booster were most of the clones from primary vaccination (about 96% CD4, approximately 88% CD8).

UMIs were added to TCR cDNA along with a universal primer site when it was made by 5'RACE template switching. From the 5' RACE reads, TCRdb called clonotypes with MiXCR, one entry per CDR3 protein. In the table there are some 560,000 distinct CDR3 sequences, less than 20% of which are singletons. The sample in question was PBMCs, obtained about 5 days after the first yellow fever vaccination. The clonotype comes from a man younger than 35 who received the YFV17D yellow fever vaccine.

The DNA for the CDR3 is TGTGCCAGCAGCTCTTGGAAAACCACAGGGTTCGTAAACATTCAGTACTTC. As protein: CASSSWKTTGFVNIQYF. The chain has TRBV5-6 and TRBJ2-4, with D tentatively TRBD1 (6 bases). There are 17 residues in the CDR3. Germline V gene lookup returns CDR1 SGHDT and CDR2 YYEEEE. V gave up 3 bases and J gave up 6 bases, with 22 bases separating them.